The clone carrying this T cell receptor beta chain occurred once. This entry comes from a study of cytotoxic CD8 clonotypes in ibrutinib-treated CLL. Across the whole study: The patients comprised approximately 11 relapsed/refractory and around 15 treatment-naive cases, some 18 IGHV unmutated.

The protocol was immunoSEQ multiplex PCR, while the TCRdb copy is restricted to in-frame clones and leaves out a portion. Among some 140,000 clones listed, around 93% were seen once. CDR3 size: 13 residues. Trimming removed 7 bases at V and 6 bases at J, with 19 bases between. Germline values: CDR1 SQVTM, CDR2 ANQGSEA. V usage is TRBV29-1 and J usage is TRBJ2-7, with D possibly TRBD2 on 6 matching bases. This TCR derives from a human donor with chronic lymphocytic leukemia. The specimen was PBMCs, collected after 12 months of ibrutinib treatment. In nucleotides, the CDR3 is TGCAGCGCAGAGGGAGGTTATAGACGCGAGCAGTACTTC. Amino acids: CSAEGGYRREQYF.